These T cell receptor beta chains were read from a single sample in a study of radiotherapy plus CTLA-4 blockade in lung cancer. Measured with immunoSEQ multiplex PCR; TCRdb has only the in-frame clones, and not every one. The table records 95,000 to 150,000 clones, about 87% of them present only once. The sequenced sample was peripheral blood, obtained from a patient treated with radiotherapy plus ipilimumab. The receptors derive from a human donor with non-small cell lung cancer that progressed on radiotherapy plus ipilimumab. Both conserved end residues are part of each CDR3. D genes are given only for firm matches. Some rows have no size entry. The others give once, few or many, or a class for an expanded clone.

DNA: TGTGCCAGCAGCCCAACGATTGACAGCGGGAGAGACCCCTACGAGCAGTACTTC
CDR3: CASSPTIDSGRDPYEQYF
V: TRBV7-1
J: TRBJ2-7
size: -
D: TRBD2

DNA: TGTGCCAGCAGAGATAAGACCGACACCGGGGAGCTGTTTTTT
CDR3: CASRDKTDTGELFF
V: TRBV6-4
J: TRBJ2-2
size: -
D: -

DNA: TGTGCCAGCAGAGACGATGGGGGGGGGTCGTACAATGAGCAGTTCTTC
CDR3: CASRDDGGGSYNEQFF
V: TRBV25-1
J: TRBJ2-1
size: few
D: TRBD2

DNA: TGTGCCAGTACCCCTAGACAGGCAGGGGCTGAAGCTTTCTTT
CDR3: CASTPRQAGAEAFF
V: TRBV19
J: TRBJ1-1
size: -
D: -

DNA: TGTGCCATCAGTGAGAGGGCTACGGGATCAGATACGCAGTATTTT
CDR3: CAISERATGSDTQYF
V: TRBV10-3
J: TRBJ2-3
size: -
D: -

DNA: TGTGCCAGCAGGGAGGACTCCCCTGGGGCCAACGTCCTGACTTTC
CDR3: CASREDSPGANVLTF
V: TRBV25-1
J: TRBJ2-6
size: -
D: -

DNA: TGTGCCAGCTCGCTTCCCGGGGGGCGCTCCACTGAAGCTTTCTTT
CDR3: CASSLPGGRSTEAFF
V: TRBV18
J: TRBJ1-1
size: -
D: -

DNA: TGCGCCAGCAGCCCGTCAGGGGCCCCACGTTCGGAGCAGTTCTTC
CDR3: CASSPSGAPRSEQFF
V: TRBV4-1
J: TRBJ2-1
size: -
D: -

DNA: TGTGCCAGCAGTCTTCAGGGAAAGAACACTGAAGCTTTCTTT
CDR3: CASSLQGKNTEAFF
V: TRBV6-5
J: TRBJ1-1
size: once
D: -

DNA: TGTGCCTCTGGGACGACCGGGCGGGAGACCCAGTACTTC
CDR3: CASGTTGRETQYF
V: TRBV30
J: TRBJ2-5
size: -
D: -

DNA: TGCGCCAGCAGCTCCAACAGGGTTGGTCACGGGCAGTTCTTC
CDR3: CASSSNRVGHGQFF
V: TRBV5-1
J: TRBJ2-1
size: -
D: -

DNA: TGTGCCAGCAGGCTTCAGGCGGGAGACTACAATGAGCAGTTCTTC
CDR3: CASRLQAGDYNEQFF
V: TRBV7-2
J: TRBJ2-1
size: -
D: TRBD2

DNA: TGTGCCAGCAGCTTAACGGGAACAGTGGCAGGGGGCGACACCGGGGAGCTGTTTTTT
CDR3: CASSLTGTVAGGDTGELFF
V: TRBV7-3
J: TRBJ2-2
size: once
D: TRBD1

DNA: TGTGCCAGCTCACCAAACCTTATTACAGGGGATGGAGGGAGTGGCTACACCTTC
CDR3: CASSPNLITGDGGSGYTF
V: TRBV18
J: TRBJ1-2
size: -
D: TRBD1

DNA: TGTGCCAGCAGTCCCGGAGGGATGAACACTGAAGCTTTCTTT
CDR3: CASSPGGMNTEAFF
V: TRBV6-1
J: TRBJ1-1
size: -
D: -

DNA: TGTGCCAGCAGCGCGGGACTAGCGGGAGGGACATACAATGAGCAGTTCTTC
CDR3: CASSAGLAGGTYNEQFF
V: TRBV9
J: TRBJ2-1
size: -
D: TRBD2

DNA: TGTGCCAGCAGCCTAAATCCGGGACAGGGTGTAGGGGGCTACACCTTC
CDR3: CASSLNPGQGVGGYTF
V: TRBV7-8
J: TRBJ1-2
size: once
D: TRBD1

DNA: TGTGCCAGCAGTTCCAGGGCTGACACTGAAGCTTTCTTT
CDR3: CASSSRADTEAFF
V: TRBV27
J: TRBJ1-1
size: -
D: -

DNA: TGTGCCAGCAGTTTATCACCGAACACTGAAGCTTTCTTT
CDR3: CASSLSPNTEAFF
V: TRBV27
J: TRBJ1-1
size: -
D: -

DNA: TGTGCCAGCAGTGAACCTCCTAATGGCTACACCTTC
CDR3: CASSEPPNGYTF
V: TRBV2
J: TRBJ1-2
size: once
D: -

DNA: TGTGCCAGCAGCTTCGGTACAGCCCCACGAGAGACCCAGTACTTC
CDR3: CASSFGTAPRETQYF
V: TRBV7-3
J: TRBJ2-5
size: -
D: -

DNA: TGTGCCAGCAGCCAAGACCTCCTCTACGAGCAGTACTTC
CDR3: CASSQDLLYEQYF
V: TRBV14
J: TRBJ2-7
size: few
D: -

DNA: TGTGCCAGCAGCCCCCTCACGGGAGAGGGTAATGAGCAGTTCTTC
CDR3: CASSPLTGEGNEQFF
V: TRBV7-6
J: TRBJ2-1
size: -
D: -

DNA: TGTGCCAGCAGCTTAGGGACTAGCGGGAGGGCCTCCTACGAGCAGTACTTC
CDR3: CASSLGTSGRASYEQYF
V: TRBV11-2
J: TRBJ2-7
size: -
D: TRBD2

DNA: TGTGCCAGCACCTACCTCAGTGGAAACACCATATATTTT
CDR3: CASTYLSGNTIYF
V: TRBV6-6
J: TRBJ1-3
size: few
D: -

DNA: TGTGCCAGCAGTTACTCGACCCGGGCCCCCTACGAGCAGTACTTC
CDR3: CASSYSTRAPYEQYF
V: TRBV6-5
J: TRBJ2-7
size: -
D: -

DNA: TGTGCCAGTAGTAAAACCGGGACTCGGGTGGACAATGAGCAGTTCTTC
CDR3: CASSKTGTRVDNEQFF
V: TRBV19
J: TRBJ2-1
size: -
D: -